The 24 T cell receptor beta chains listed next were all sequenced from one sample in a study of OX40 agonist ivuxolimab in advanced cancers. Clones were read by immunoSEQ multiplex PCR, and TCRdb kept only the in-frame ones, dropping some. The sample carries tens of thousands of clones, around 90% recorded once. This specimen was CD4+ or CD8+ T cells sorted from blood, taken in a trial of the OX40 agonist ivuxolimab. The receptors shown here come from an adult with an advanced solid tumor such as melanoma, head and neck, liver or kidney cancer.

The chain links TRBV27 to TRBJ1-1, with 7 bases fitting TRBD1. Germline V gene data show CDR1 as MNHEY and CDR2 as SMNVEV (reference sequence). This CDR3 region has 12 residues. V shed 5 bases and J 6 bases; nucleotides not matched to a gene: 3. CDR3: CASSKGQSEAFF. The CDR3 nucleotides are TGTGCCAGCAGTAAGGGACAGTCTGAAGCTTTCTTT.

The CDR3 reads CASTQLAGAYNEQFF. The CDR3 region has the DNA TGTGCCAGCACCCAACTAGCGGGGGCCTACAATGAGCAGTTCTTC. V usage is TRBV9 and J usage is TRBJ2-1; 11 nucleotides line up with TRBD2. This CDR3 spans 15 amino acids. V dropped 6 bases and J dropped 2; count of bases not matched to a gene: 4. Germline CDR1 SGDLS, CDR2 YYNGEE.

The gene calls are TRBV5-1 and TRBJ2-7, with 9 bases lining up with TRBD1. The germline CDR1 and CDR2 sequences are SGHRS and YFSETQ. There are 14 residues in the CDR3. The V gene end was trimmed by 2 bases and the J gene end by 5 bases; junction bases not matched to a gene: 5. CDR3: CASSFTGGPDEQYF. The CDR3 DNA reads TGCGCCAGCAGCTTTACAGGGGGCCCCGACGAGCAGTACTTC.

CDR3 DNA sequence: TGTGCCAGTAGTATCTCCCTCCGCTCACAGGGGGGCTATGGCTACACCTTC. Encoded protein: CASSISLRSQGGYGYTF. This chain uses TRBV19 with TRBJ1-2; the match to TRBD1 covers 8 bases. The ends lost 3 bases at V and 4 bases at J; junction bases unmatched: 13. Per the germline V gene, CDR1 is LNHDA and CDR2 is SQIVND (reference sequence). This CDR3 comprises 17 residues.

The chain joins TRBV2 to TRBJ2-3, with a tentative D call TRBD2 (6 bases). Trimming shortened V by 6 bases and J by 0 bases, and 13 bases separated the two germline ends. Germline V gene lookup returns CDR1 SNHLY and CDR2 FYNNEI. This CDR3 is built from 15 residues. CDR3 DNA: TGTGCCAGCAGCCCTTTGGGGGGTAGCACAGATACGCAGTATTTT. Translated, it gives CASSPLGGSTDTQYF.

This chain joins TRBV5-1 and TRBJ2-7; D ambiguous. Germline V gene data show CDR1 as SGHRS and CDR2 as YFSETQ. The CDR3 is 12 residues long. Trimming shortened V by 5 bases and J by 0 bases, and 6 bases separated the two germline ends. In DNA form, the CDR3 reads TGCGCCAGCAGTTATCCCTCCTACGAGCAGTACTTC. Protein sequence: CASSYPSYEQYF. The full variable domain, completed using reference TRBV5-1 and TRBJ2-7, is KAGVTQTPRYLIKTRGQQVTLSCSPISGHRSVSWYQQTPGQGLQFLFEYFSETQRNKGNFPGRFSGRQFSNSRSEMNVSTLELGDSALYLCASSYPSYEQYFGPGTRLTVT.

The rearrangement uses TRBV29-1 and TRBJ2-2, with 8 nucleotides matching TRBD1. There are 11 residues in the CDR3. CDR1 is SQVTM and CDR2 is ANQGSEA in the germline V gene. The trim removed 4 bases at V and 8 bases at J, leaving 0 bases unmatched. The CDR3 coding sequence is TGCAGCGTTGGGGACAGGGGGGAGCTGTTTTTT. Protein: CSVGDRGELFF.

The table lists this clone with a count of one. The rearrangement links TRBV11-3 to TRBJ2-1, with D maybe TRBD2 (6 bases). CDR1 and CDR2 from the germline V gene are SGHNT and YENEEA. The CDR3 length is 12 residues. V was pared by 3 bases and J by 9 bases, with 9 bases between. The CDR3 nucleotides are TGTGCCAGCAGCTTGGGGGGTGGTGAGCAGTTCTTC. Its protein product is CASSLGGGEQFF.

The CDR3 region is CASSSGGLGVGELFF. CDR3 coding DNA: TGTGCCAGCAGCTCAGGGGGCCTGGGGGTCGGGGAGCTGTTTTTT. The J gene is TRBJ2-2, the V gene TRBV13; TRBD1 agrees at 8 bases. Germline lookup yields CDR1 PRHDT and CDR2 FYEKMQ (reference sequence). The CDR3 is made up of 15 amino acids. Losses at the gene ends were 4 bases for V and 7 bases for J; bases not matched to a gene: 8. The full variable domain, with the rest looked up from reference TRBV13 and TRBJ2-2, is AAGVIQSPRHLIKEKRETATLKCYPIPRHDTVYWYQQGPGQDPQFLISFYEKMQSDKGSIPDRFSAQQFSDYHSELNMSSLELGDSALYFCASSSGGLGVGELFFGEGSRLTVL.

The genes are TRBV27 and TRBJ2-6; D is unresolved. The CDR3 runs 12 residues. CDR1 and CDR2 from the germline V gene are MNHEY and SMNVEV (reference sequence). Trimming stripped 3 bases from V and 4 bases from J, with 1 base between. CDR3 coding DNA: TGTGCCAGCAGTTTGGGGGCCAACGTCCTGACTTTC. This translates into CASSLGANVLTF.

The V call is TRBV7-9, the J call TRBJ1-1; unclear D gene. The CDR3 runs to 16 residues. Looked up from germline, CDR1 is SEHNR and CDR2 is FQNEAQ (reference sequence). With 1 base removed from V and 2 bases from J, the gap between germline ends came to 14 bases. The CDR3 sequence: CASSLGRGGRNTEAFF. The CDR3 region has the DNA TGTGCCAGCAGCTTAGGTCGGGGAGGGAGAAACACTGAAGCTTTCTTT.

CDR3 amino acids: CASSIRGAGDEQYF. The CDR3, as DNA: TGTGCCAGTAGTATCCGGGGGGCTGGGGACGAGCAGTACTTC. The V and J genes are TRBV19 and TRBJ2-7, with D perhaps TRBD2 (7 bases). Trimming shortened V by 3 bases and J by 5 bases, and 14 bases separated the two germline ends. There are 14 residues in the CDR3. Germline loops: CDR1 LNHDA, CDR2 SQIVND (reference sequence).

Here the CDR3 reads CASSSTSVTDTQYF. As DNA, the CDR3 is TGTGCCAGCAGCTCGACTAGCGTCACAGATACGCAGTATTTT. The rearrangement links TRBV7-9 to TRBJ2-3, with 8 bases aligning to TRBD2. This CDR3 contains 14 residues. CDR1 is SEHNR, CDR2 FQNEAQ, per germline (reference sequence). J was trimmed by 2 bases and V by 4 bases; bases with no gene match: 2.

The gene calls are TRBV27 and TRBJ2-5, with D tentatively TRBD1 (5 bases). The J call could be wrong; TRBJ2-7 is a better fit for the DNA end. The CDR3 covers 14 residues. The V gene's germline CDR1 is MNHEY and CDR2 SMNVEV (reference sequence). The CDR3 DNA sequence: TGTGCCAGCAGTTTCGGCTCAGGGTCCTACGAGCAGTACTTC. It is translated as CASSFGSGSYEQYF.

This chain joins TRBV5-1 and TRBJ2-3; a weak D match, TRBD1 (6 bases). CDR3 size: 15 residues. V dropped 4 bases and J dropped 0 bases, with 12 bases sitting between them. Per the germline V gene, CDR1 is SGHRS and CDR2 is YFSETQ. DNA of the CDR3: TGCGCCAGCAGCCCTCGGGACACCAGCACAGATACGCAGTATTTT. Translation gives CASSPRDTSTDTQYF.

V is TRBV7-3 and J is TRBJ2-1; 11 positions agree with TRBD2. The CDR3 loop spans 16 amino acids. The germline V gene has CDR1 SGHTA and CDR2 FQGTGA. The trim removed 2 bases at V and 6 bases at J, leaving 6 bases unmatched. In nucleotides, the CDR3 is TGTGCCAGCAGCTTAGAACTAGCGGGAGTCGGCAATGAGCAGTTCTTC. Amino acid sequence: CASSLELAGVGNEQFF.

The chain recombines TRBV4-1 with TRBJ1-1; 7 nucleotides line up with TRBD1. The CDR3 loop spans 14 amino acids. In germline, CDR1 is MGHRA, CDR2 YSYEKL. V lost 0 bases, J lost 5 bases, and 3 bases stayed unmatched. CDR3 bases: TGCGCCAGCAGCCAAGAAGAGGGACAGACTGAAGCTTTCTTT. This gives the protein CASSQEEGQTEAFF.

This sequence joins TRBV14 and TRBJ2-2; D may match TRBD1 or TRBD2 (5 bases each). V lost 0 bases to trimming and J lost 4 bases, with 9 bases between them. The CDR3 covers 15 residues. Germline lookup yields CDR1 SGHDN and CDR2 FVKESK. The CDR3: CASSQETGTTGELFF. The CDR3 DNA reads as TGTGCCAGCAGCCAAGAGACCGGGACCACCGGGGAGCTGTTTTTT.

V and J are TRBV7-6 and TRBJ2-1; D is unresolved. Germline CDR1 SGHVS, CDR2 FNYEAQ. CDR3 size: 16 residues. V lost 5 bases and J 0 bases, leaving 14 bases between the germline ends. CDR3 coding DNA: TGTGCCAGCAGCCGGAGAGCAGGAAACTCCTACAATGAGCAGTTCTTC. It yields the protein CASSRRAGNSYNEQFF.

This chain connects TRBV30 to TRBJ2-7; D remains unclear. In germline, CDR1 is GTSNPN, CDR2 SVGIG (reference sequence). Between the trimmed V and J ends, which lost 3 bases and 2 bases, there was a span of 11 bases. CDR3 length: 13 residues. The DNA for the CDR3 is TGTGCCTGGAGGTCCGATGGGGCCTACGAGCAGTACTTC. Translation gives CAWRSDGAYEQYF.

This clone was seen more than once but under ten times. The chain joins TRBV2 to TRBJ1-2, with D possibly TRBD1 on 5 matching bases. Germline values: CDR1 SNHLY, CDR2 FYNNEI. Trimming removed 10 bases from V and 4 bases from J, with 13 bases in between. The CDR3 is 12 residues long. The CDR3 reads CAILGTPYGYTF. The DNA of the CDR3 is TGTGCCATCCTTGGGACTCCCTATGGCTACACCTTC.

The chain links TRBV27 to TRBJ2-1; 14 positions match TRBD2. The CDR3 loop spans 17 amino acids. With 5 bases clipped from V and 9 bases from J, the junction kept 12 bases outside the gene matches. Germline assignment: CDR1 MNHEY and CDR2 SMNVEV (reference sequence). Here the CDR3 DNA reads TGTGCCAGCAGTCCTGGGACTAGCGGGAGTTTCCTAAGTGAGCAGTTCTTC. Amino acids: CASSPGTSGSFLSEQFF.

With respect to this clone: Within the sample, other DNA sequences also encode this same CDR3. J is TRBJ2-5 and V is TRBV5-6; 7 bases are a match to TRBD1. The CDR3 is made up of 14 amino acids. J gave up 2 bases and V 4 bases, and 5 bases lay outside the gene matches. Germline V gene data show CDR1 as SGHDT and CDR2 as YYEEEE. The DNA for the CDR3 is TGTGCCAGCAGCACATGGACAGGACAAGAGACCCAGTACTTC. It encodes CASSTWTGQETQYF.

The chain recombines TRBV9 with TRBJ2-7, with D possibly TRBD2 on 5 matching bases. V gave up 4 bases and J gave up 3 bases, with 17 bases separating them. Looked up from germline, CDR1 is SGDLS and CDR2 is YYNGEE. The CDR3 covers 15 residues. The CDR3 DNA sequence: TGTGCCAGCAGCCCCGCCCCTGCGGCGGGCTACGAGCAGTACTTC. It translates to CASSPAPAAGYEQYF.